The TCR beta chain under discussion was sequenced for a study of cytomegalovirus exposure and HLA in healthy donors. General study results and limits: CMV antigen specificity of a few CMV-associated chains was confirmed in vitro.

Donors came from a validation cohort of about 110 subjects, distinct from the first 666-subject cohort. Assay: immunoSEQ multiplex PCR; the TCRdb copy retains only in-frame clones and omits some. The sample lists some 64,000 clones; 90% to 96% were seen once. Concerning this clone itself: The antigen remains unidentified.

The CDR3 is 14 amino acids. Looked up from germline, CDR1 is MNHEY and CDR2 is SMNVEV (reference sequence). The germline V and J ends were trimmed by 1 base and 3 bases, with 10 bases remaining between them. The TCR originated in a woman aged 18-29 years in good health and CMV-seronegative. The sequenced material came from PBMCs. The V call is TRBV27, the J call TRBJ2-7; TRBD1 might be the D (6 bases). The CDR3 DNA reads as TGTGCCAGCAGTTTATTACGGGACAACTACGAGCAGTACTTC. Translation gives CASSLLRDNYEQYF.